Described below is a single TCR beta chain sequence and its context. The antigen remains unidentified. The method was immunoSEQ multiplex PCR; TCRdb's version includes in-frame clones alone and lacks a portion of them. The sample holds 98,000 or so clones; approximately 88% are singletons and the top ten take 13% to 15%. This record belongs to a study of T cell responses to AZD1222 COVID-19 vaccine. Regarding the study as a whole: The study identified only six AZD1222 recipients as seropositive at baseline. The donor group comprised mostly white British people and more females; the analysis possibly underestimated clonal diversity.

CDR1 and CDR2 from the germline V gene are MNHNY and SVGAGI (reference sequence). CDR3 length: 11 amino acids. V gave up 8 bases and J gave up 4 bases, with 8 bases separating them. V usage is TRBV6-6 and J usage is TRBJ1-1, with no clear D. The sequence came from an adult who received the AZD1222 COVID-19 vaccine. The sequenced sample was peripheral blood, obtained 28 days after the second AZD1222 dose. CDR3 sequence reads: CASFGSTEAFF. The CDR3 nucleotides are TGTGCCAGCTTTGGGAGCACTGAAGCTTTCTTT.